Each of the 29 T cell receptor beta chains below was sequenced from the same sample in a study of CD8+ T cells in alopecia areata. Investigators isolated RNA and reverse transcribed it into cDNA to act as the sequencing template. Generated by immunoSEQ multiplex PCR, the TCRdb table keeps only in-frame clones and is missing some. Here the sample spans about 110,000 clones, roughly three fifths being singletons. The treatment is: oral pan-JAK inhibitor, 5-10 mg twice daily. This specimen consisted of CD8+ T cells sorted from blood, obtained at week 24, from a patient treated with tofacitinib. The receptors here all came from a human donor with alopecia areata.

The rearrangement links TRBV7-8 to TRBJ2-7; TRBD1 matches at 7 bases. The V gene end was trimmed by 5 bases and the J gene end by 4 bases; junction bases not matched to a gene: 11. This CDR3 is built from 15 residues. Germline-derived CDR1 and CDR2 are SGHVS and FQNEAQ. The CDR3 spells CASSLRDSHTYEQYF. For the CDR3, the DNA is TGTGCCAGCAGCCTCCGGGACAGCCACACGTACGAGCAGTACTTC.

V gene TRBV4-3 combines with J gene TRBJ2-3, with 8 positions matching TRBD2. Germline CDR1 is LGHNA and CDR2 is YSLEER. This CDR3 region has 16 residues. V was pared by 4 bases and J by 5 bases, with 11 bases of the junction left unmatched. The CDR3 here is CASSPLLSGGGDTQYF. DNA of the CDR3: TGCGCCAGCAGCCCCCTTTTAAGCGGGGGCGGAGATACGCAGTATTTT.

V usage is TRBV19 and J usage is TRBJ1-1; D is possibly TRBD1 (5 bases). Germline assignment: CDR1 LNHDA and CDR2 SQIVND (reference sequence). The CDR3 has 14 amino acids. V gave up 3 bases and J gave up 1 base, with 9 bases separating them. The CDR3 loop reads CASSIGGQNTEAFF. The DNA for the CDR3 is TGTGCCAGTAGTATTGGGGGTCAGAACACTGAAGCTTTCTTT.

Regarding this clone: One end of the junction fails to match germline, which may point to a read error. The gene calls are TRBV13 and TRBJ2-6; D is ambiguous. Germline lookup yields CDR1 PRHDT and CDR2 FYEKMQ (reference sequence). The CDR3 covers 14 residues. The CDR3 coding sequence is TGTGCCAGCAGCGTATACTCTGAGGCCAACGTCCTGACTTTC. Its translation is CASSVYSEANVLTF.

The chain recombines TRBV6-5 with TRBJ2-1, with D tentatively TRBD2 (6 bases). The CDR3 runs 13 residues. With 6 bases removed from V and 7 bases from J, the gap between germline ends came to 13 bases. CDR1 and CDR2 from the germline V gene are MNHEY and SVGAGI. The chain's CDR3 is CASSGLSGNEQFF. The CDR3 DNA reads as TGTGCCAGCAGCGGACTATCAGGGAATGAGCAGTTCTTC.

The J gene is TRBJ1-6, the V gene TRBV27; no reliable D call. V was shortened by 3 bases and J by 14 bases, with 11 bases between the two germline ends. The CDR3 loop spans 12 amino acids. CDR1 is MNHEY, CDR2 SMNVEV, per germline (reference sequence). CDR3 amino acids: CASSLGPWALHF. The CDR3 DNA sequence: TGTGCCAGCAGTTTGGGTCCGTGGGCCCTCCACTTT.

This clone occurred a few times. The identical CDR3 is also encoded by other nucleotide sequences in the sample. CDR3 sequence reads: CASSQVRETQYF. CDR3 in DNA: TGCGCCAGCAGCCAAGTTCGGGAGACCCAGTACTTC. The chain links TRBV4-1 to TRBJ2-5; D is undetermined. Germline CDR1 reads MGHRA; CDR2 reads YSYEKL. V was clipped by 1 base and J by 5 bases, with 5 bases between them. The length of the CDR3 is 12 residues.

This clone is deemed medium-sized (0.01 to 0.1%). The chain uses TRBV27 and TRBJ1-2; D is ambiguous. In germline, CDR1 is MNHEY, CDR2 SMNVEV (reference sequence). CDR3 length: 11 residues. With 5 bases removed from V and 8 bases from J, the gap between germline ends came to 9 bases. The CDR3 loop is CASSPSLGYTF. The CDR3 DNA reads as TGTGCCAGCAGTCCGAGTTTGGGCTACACCTTC.

As regards this clone: Other DNA sequences in this sample translate to the same CDR3. The chain employs TRBV5-4 and TRBJ2-2, with TRBD1 identical over 7 bases. CDR3 size: 15 residues. Trimming cost V 4 bases and J 0 bases; bases outside gene matches: 3. Germline loops: CDR1 SGHNT, CDR2 YYREEE (reference sequence). The CDR3 protein is CASSPRGTNTGELFF. CDR3 nucleotide sequence: TGTGCCAGCAGCCCCAGGGGGACGAACACCGGGGAGCTGTTTTTT. The variable domain in full, with the rest retrieved from reference TRBV5-4 and TRBJ2-2, is ETGVTQSPTHLIKTRGQQVTLRCSSQSGHNTVSWYQQALGQGPQFIFQYYREEENGRGNFPPRFSGLQFPNYSSELNVNALELDDSALYLCASSPRGTNTGELFFGEGSRLTVL.

This rearrangement joins TRBV6-1 to TRBJ1-1; D is unresolved. V was pared by 4 bases and J by 0 bases, with 18 bases between. The CDR3 loop spans 17 amino acids. Germline V gives CDR1 MNHNS, CDR2 SASEGT. The CDR3 is CASSAWVGSAMNTEAFF. As DNA, the CDR3 is TGTGCCAGCAGTGCTTGGGTTGGATCCGCTATGAACACTGAAGCTTTCTTT.

The chain employs TRBV6-5 and TRBJ1-1, with TRBD1 matching 7 bases. The V gene end was trimmed by 4 bases and the J gene end by 2 bases; junction bases not matched to a gene: 1. Germline CDR1 and CDR2: MNHEY and SVGAGI. The CDR3 covers 13 residues. The CDR3 DNA is TGTGCCAGCAGTTGGGACAGAAACACTGAAGCTTTCTTT. Its translation is CASSWDRNTEAFF.

The chain joins TRBV7-2 to TRBJ1-2, with D possibly matching TRBD1 (6 bases). The V end was cut by 1 base, the J end by 3 bases, with 21 bases between. The V gene's germline CDR1 is SGHTA and CDR2 FQGNSA. CDR3 length: 18 amino acids. The DNA of the CDR3 is TGTGCCAGCAGCTTAGACGGAGGGGGGAAGGCTTTGCACTATGGCTACACCTTC. This codes for CASSLDGGGKALHYGYTF.

The chain couples TRBV13 to TRBJ2-5; D gene ambiguous. CDR3 size: 12 residues. With 4 bases removed from V and 5 bases from J, the gap between germline ends came to 8 bases. Germline V gene data show CDR1 as PRHDT and CDR2 as FYEKMQ (reference sequence). The CDR3 region is CASSSNGETQYF. The DNA for the CDR3 is TGTGCCAGCAGCTCTAATGGTGAGACCCAGTACTTC. Together with reference TRBV13 and TRBJ2-5, the CDR3 gives the full variable domain: AAGVIQSPRHLIKEKRETATLKCYPIPRHDTVYWYQQGPGQDPQFLISFYEKMQSDKGSIPDRFSAQQFSDYHSELNMSSLELGDSALYFCASSSNGETQYFGPGTRLLVL.

This chain joins TRBV7-8 and TRBJ1-1; D gene uncertain. V was pared by 5 bases and J by 8 bases, with 18 bases between. CDR1 SGHVS and CDR2 FQNEAQ come from the germline V gene. CDR3 size: 14 residues. The CDR3 DNA follows: TGTGCCAGCAGCCCTATAGGGTGGGGTCCGGAAGCTTTCTTT. Its protein is CASSPIGWGPEAFF.

This chain links TRBV6-5 with TRBJ2-4; D gene uncertain. V shed 4 bases and J shed 9 bases, with 13 bases lying between them. CDR1 and CDR2 (germline): MNHEY, SVGAGI. The CDR3 runs 13 residues. The CDR3 sequence: CASSSFEDPIQYF. CDR3 bases: TGTGCCAGCAGTTCCTTCGAGGACCCCATTCAGTACTTC.

This chain joins TRBV5-1 and TRBJ2-7, with D possibly TRBD1 on 5 matching bases. This CDR3 contains 12 residues. Germline V lookup: CDR1 SGHRS, CDR2 YFSETQ. Trimming shortened V by 4 bases and J by 3 bases, and 8 bases separated the two germline ends. The CDR3 is CASSVDSYEQYF. DNA for the CDR3: TGCGCCAGCAGCGTAGACAGCTACGAGCAGTACTTC. Variable domain in full (rest from reference TRBV5-1 and TRBJ2-7): KAGVTQTPRYLIKTRGQQVTLSCSPISGHRSVSWYQQTPGQGLQFLFEYFSETQRNKGNFPGRFSGRQFSNSRSEMNVSTLELGDSALYLCASSVDSYEQYFGPGTRLTVT.

Regarding this clone: In the same sample, other DNA sequences code for this CDR3. The J gene is TRBJ2-7, the V gene TRBV5-6; 10 bases are a match to TRBD1. The V and J ends lost 3 bases and 4 bases, in that order; junction bases with no gene match: 1. Germline V gives CDR1 SGHDT, CDR2 YYEEEE. The CDR3 runs 13 residues. The CDR3 sequence: CASSWDRGYEQYF. The CDR3 coding sequence is TGTGCCAGCAGCTGGGACAGGGGATACGAGCAGTACTTC.

The J gene is TRBJ1-6, the V gene TRBV5-4; no firm D call. This CDR3 comprises 13 residues. Trimming removed 1 base from V and 7 bases from J, with 6 bases in between. Germline values: CDR1 SGHNT, CDR2 YYREEE (reference sequence). The CDR3 reads CASSLYQNSPLHF. CDR3 DNA: TGTGCCAGCAGCTTGTATCAGAATTCACCCCTCCACTTT. The full variable domain, rest sourced from reference TRBV5-4 and TRBJ1-6, is ETGVTQSPTHLIKTRGQQVTLRCSSQSGHNTVSWYQQALGQGPQFIFQYYREEENGRGNFPPRFSGLQFPNYSSELNVNALELDDSALYLCASSLYQNSPLHFGNGTRLTVT.

This clone appeared once. This rearrangement joins TRBV27 to TRBJ1-1, with 8 bases aligning to TRBD1. J gave up 4 bases and V 11 bases, and 9 bases lay outside the gene matches. The CDR3 loop spans 13 amino acids. Germline V gene lookup returns CDR1 MNHEY and CDR2 SMNVEV (reference sequence). CDR3 in DNA: TGTGCCTCGCAGGGGGCGCGTGGCACTGAAGCTTTCTTT. As protein: CASQGARGTEAFF.

The J gene is TRBJ1-1, the V gene TRBV5-1, with TRBD1 as a possible D gene (5 bases). Trimming took off 0 bases at V and 3 bases at J, with 6 bases between the two ends. CDR3 length: 13 residues. The germline V gene encodes CDR1 SGHRS and CDR2 YFSETQ. The CDR3, as DNA: TGCGCCAGCAGCTTGGTGGGGGACACTGAAGCTTTCTTT. It is translated as CASSLVGDTEAFF.

This clone was counted a few times. The rearrangement links TRBV25-1 to TRBJ1-2; D uncertain. V lost 2 bases and J lost 6, with 16 bases in between. Germline assignment: CDR1 MGHDK and CDR2 SYGVNS. The CDR3 extends over 15 amino acids. The CDR3 DNA reads TGTGCCAGCAGTGAAGCGGGCAGCTTAATCAATGGCTACACCTTC. Translation gives CASSEAGSLINGYTF.

The genes are TRBV10-1 and TRBJ2-3; D gene unclear. V was pared by 4 bases and J by 0 bases, with 11 bases between. The CDR3 spans 15 residues. Germline V lookup: CDR1 WNHNN, CDR2 SYGVQD (reference sequence). As DNA, the CDR3 is TGCGCCAGCAGTGGGGCCAGGCTTAGCACAGATACGCAGTATTTT. Translation gives CASSGARLSTDTQYF.

The CDR3 DNA reads as TGTGCCAGCAGCCTAGTGACCGAGGCGGGCTACGAGCAGTACTTC. Protein product: CASSLVTEAGYEQYF. The V and J genes are TRBV27 and TRBJ2-7; perhaps TRBD2 as D (5 bases). CDR1 MNHEY and CDR2 SMNVEV come from the germline V gene (reference sequence). The CDR3 length is 15 residues. Trimming pared 6 bases from V and 3 bases from J, leaving 18 bases between.

The rearrangement joins TRBV30 to TRBJ1-5, with a tentative D call TRBD1 (5 bases). Germline loops: CDR1 GTSNPN, CDR2 SVGIG (reference sequence). This CDR3 has 15 amino acids. V lost 5 bases to trimming and J lost 1 base, with 15 bases between them. CDR3 sequence: CAWGPGVESNQPQHF. As DNA, the CDR3 is TGTGCCTGGGGCCCGGGGGTTGAGAGCAATCAGCCCCAGCATTTT.

As to this clone: Given the absence of the conserved phenylalanine or tryptophan at the CDR3 end, a read error is likely. No DNA is shown, since the ends of the CDR3 on it are uncertain; the CDR3 is the one TCRdb lists. V and J are TRBV7-3 and TRBJ2-7; the D segment call TRBD1 is taken from the table without a DNA check. The CDR3 spans 9 residues, counting both ends. CDR1 SGHTA and CDR2 FQGTGA come from the germline V gene. The CDR3 protein is CASSVVVRG.

The chain couples TRBV10-3 to TRBJ1-5; TRBD1 is a possible D gene (5 bases). Germline V gene data show CDR1 as ENHRY and CDR2 as SYGVKD. The CDR3 runs 16 residues. Deletions cut 1 base from V and 4 bases from J, with 14 bases between. Written as DNA, the CDR3 is TGTGCCATCAGTGAGTTTGGTTCAGGGCCGAATCAGCCCCAGCATTTT. Its protein product is CAISEFGSGPNQPQHF.

This chain joins TRBV6-4 and TRBJ2-1, with 10 bases matching TRBD2. CDR1 and CDR2 (germline): MRHNA, SNTAGT. CDR3 length: 13 amino acids. The V and J ends lost 5 bases and 6 bases, in that order; junction bases with no gene match: 1. CDR3 sequence reads: CASSLAGGNEQFF. CDR3 sequence (DNA): TGTGCCAGCAGTTTAGCGGGGGGCAATGAGCAGTTCTTC.

This clone was detected only once. The chain recombines TRBV7-9 with TRBJ2-7; TRBD2 is a possible D gene (6 bases). The germline gives CDR1 SEHNR, CDR2 FQNEAQ (reference sequence). Deletions cut 3 bases from V and 6 bases from J, with 12 bases between. The CDR3 contains 13 residues. This chain's CDR3 is CASSFPEGGEQYF. CDR3 coding DNA: TGTGCCAGCAGCTTCCCCGAGGGAGGCGAGCAGTACTTC.

The chain is built from TRBV30 and TRBJ2-1; perhaps TRBD2 as D (6 bases). V gave up 2 bases and J gave up 9 bases, with 8 bases separating them. Germline assignment: CDR1 GTSNPN and CDR2 SVGIG (reference sequence). The CDR3 sequence is 11 residues long. This CDR3 is CAWSLGSEQFF. In DNA, the CDR3 is TGTGCCTGGAGTCTCGGGAGTGAGCAGTTCTTC.